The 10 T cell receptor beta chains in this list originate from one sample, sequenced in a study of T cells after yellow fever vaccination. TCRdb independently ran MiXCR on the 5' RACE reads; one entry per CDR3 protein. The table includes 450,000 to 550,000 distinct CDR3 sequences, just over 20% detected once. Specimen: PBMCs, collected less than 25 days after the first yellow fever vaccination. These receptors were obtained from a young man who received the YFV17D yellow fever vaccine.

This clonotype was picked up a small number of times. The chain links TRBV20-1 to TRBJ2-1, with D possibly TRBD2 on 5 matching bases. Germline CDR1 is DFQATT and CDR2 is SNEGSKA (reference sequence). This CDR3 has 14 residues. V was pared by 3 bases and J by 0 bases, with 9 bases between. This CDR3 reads CSARTGSSYNEQFF. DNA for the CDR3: TGCAGTGCTAGGACGGGGAGCTCCTACAATGAGCAGTTCTTC.

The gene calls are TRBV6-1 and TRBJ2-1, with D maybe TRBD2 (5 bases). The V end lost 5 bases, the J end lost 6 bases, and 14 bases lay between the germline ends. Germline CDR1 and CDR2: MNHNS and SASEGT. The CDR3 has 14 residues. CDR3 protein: CASSPDWISNEQFF. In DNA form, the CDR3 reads TGTGCCAGCAGTCCGGACTGGATCTCCAATGAGCAGTTCTTC.

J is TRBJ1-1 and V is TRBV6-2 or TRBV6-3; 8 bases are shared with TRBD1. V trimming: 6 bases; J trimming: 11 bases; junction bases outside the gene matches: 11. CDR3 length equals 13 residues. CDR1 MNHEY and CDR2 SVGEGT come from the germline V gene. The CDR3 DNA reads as TGTGCCAGCAGAAAGGACCAGGACAGGGCCGCTTTCTTT. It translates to CASRKDQDRAAFF.

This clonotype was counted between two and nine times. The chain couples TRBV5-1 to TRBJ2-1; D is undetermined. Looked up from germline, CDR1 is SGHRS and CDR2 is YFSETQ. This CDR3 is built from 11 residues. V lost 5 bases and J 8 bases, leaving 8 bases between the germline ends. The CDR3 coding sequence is TGCGCCAGCAGGTCGGGCGATGAGCAGTTCTTC. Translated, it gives CASRSGDEQFF.

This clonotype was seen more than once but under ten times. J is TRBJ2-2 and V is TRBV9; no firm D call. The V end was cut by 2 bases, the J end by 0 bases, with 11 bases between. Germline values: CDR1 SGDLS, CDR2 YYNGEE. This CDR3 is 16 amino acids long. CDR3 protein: CASSVGSNANTGELFF. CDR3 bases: TGTGCCAGCAGCGTTGGCAGTAACGCGAACACCGGGGAGCTGTTTTTT. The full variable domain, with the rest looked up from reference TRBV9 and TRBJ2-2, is DSGVTQTPKHLITATGQRVTLRCSPRSGDLSVYWYQQSLDQGLQFLIQYYNGEERAKGNILERFSAQQFPDLHSELNLSSLELGDSALYFCASSVGSNANTGELFFGEGSRLTVL.

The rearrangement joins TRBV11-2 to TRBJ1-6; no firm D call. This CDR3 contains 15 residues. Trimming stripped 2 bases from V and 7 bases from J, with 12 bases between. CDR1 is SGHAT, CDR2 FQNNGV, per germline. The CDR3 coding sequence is TGTGCCAGCAGCTTATTGGGAAGCGAGAATTCACCCCTCCACTTT. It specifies CASSLLGSENSPLHF.

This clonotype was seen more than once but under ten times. CDR3 DNA: TGTGCCAGCAGTAAGACAGGCTCCTATGGCTACACCTTC. The encoded protein is CASSKTGSYGYTF. The chain combines TRBV12-3 or TRBV12-4 with TRBJ1-2; maybe TRBD1 (6 bases). The length of the CDR3 is 13 residues. Trimming removed 5 bases from V and 4 bases from J, with 11 bases in between.

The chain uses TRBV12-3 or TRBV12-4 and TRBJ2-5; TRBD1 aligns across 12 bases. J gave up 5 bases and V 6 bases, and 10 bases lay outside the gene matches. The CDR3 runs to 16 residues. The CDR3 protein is CASRHSGTGGVETQYF. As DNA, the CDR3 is TGTGCCAGCAGACACTCCGGGACAGGGGGCGTGGAGACCCAGTACTTC.

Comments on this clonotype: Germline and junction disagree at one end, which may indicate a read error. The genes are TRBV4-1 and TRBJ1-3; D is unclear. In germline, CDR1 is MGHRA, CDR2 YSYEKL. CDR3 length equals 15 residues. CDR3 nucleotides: TGCGCCAGCAGCCAAGATAAGGGCTCTGGAAACTCCATATATTTT. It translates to CASSQDKGSGNSIYF.

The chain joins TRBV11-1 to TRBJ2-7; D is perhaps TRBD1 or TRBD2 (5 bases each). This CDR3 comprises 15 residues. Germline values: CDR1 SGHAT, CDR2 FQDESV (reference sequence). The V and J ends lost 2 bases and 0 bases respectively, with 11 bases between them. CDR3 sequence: CASSLTSGSSYEQYF. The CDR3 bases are TGTGCCAGCAGCTTAACTTCAGGGAGCTCCTACGAGCAGTACTTC.